Given below is one T cell receptor (beta chain) in context. The method was immunoSEQ multiplex PCR; TCRdb's version includes in-frame clones alone and lacks a portion of them. The sample has 210,000 or so clones, under 90% seen once. The data are from a study of blood T cell repertoires in COVID-19. Study-wide context: From T cells, B-cell-depleted T cells, or PBMCs came the material, which was cDNA or gDNA.

Germline-derived CDR1 and CDR2 are MNHEY and SVGEGT. With 6 bases removed from V and 4 bases from J, the gap between germline ends came to 12 bases. The CDR3 has 13 residues. The sample consisted of PBMCs or T cells enriched from blood (not recorded which). The gene calls are TRBV6-2 or TRBV6-3 and TRBJ1-2; D ambiguous. This receptor was taken from a woman aged 50 to 65 who had been exposed to COVID-19. CDR3: CASSIEAFYGYTF. CDR3 nucleotide sequence: TGTGCCAGCAGCATAGAAGCTTTCTATGGCTACACCTTC.